A single TCR beta chain is shown here with its context. The antigen is undetermined. The entry originates in a study of Ad26.COV2.S vaccination and SARS-CoV-2 variants. Study results and limitations: Using TCR breadth and depth analyses may have led to underestimated total T cell responses. Those who received the vaccine showed greater spike-specific TCR breadth than those given placebo.

Noted treatment: around 19 received Ad26.COV2.S at low or high dose, single or two shots; about 5 received placebo; per-sample allocation not given. Day 63 after the first injection of vaccine or placebo was the sampling time. An Ad26 vector that expressed Wuhan-strain SARS-CoV-2 spike constituted the vaccine. The method was immunoSEQ multiplex PCR; TCRdb's version includes in-frame clones alone and lacks a portion of them. This table has about 350,000 clones, approximately 86% appearing once. The CDR3 covers 13 residues. V dropped 4 bases and J dropped 5 bases, with 11 bases sitting between them. The germline V gene encodes CDR1 SNHLY and CDR2 FYNNEI.

The chain recombines TRBV2 with TRBJ2-5; D remains ambiguous. This TCR derives from a person aged 18-60 years who received the Ad26.COV2.S COVID-19 vaccine or a placebo. Source: peripheral blood, taken in a trial of Ad26.COV2.S vaccine versus placebo. The CDR3 spells CASSVARWETQYF. CDR3 nucleotide sequence: TGTGCCAGCAGTGTTGCGCGATGGGAGACCCAGTACTTC.